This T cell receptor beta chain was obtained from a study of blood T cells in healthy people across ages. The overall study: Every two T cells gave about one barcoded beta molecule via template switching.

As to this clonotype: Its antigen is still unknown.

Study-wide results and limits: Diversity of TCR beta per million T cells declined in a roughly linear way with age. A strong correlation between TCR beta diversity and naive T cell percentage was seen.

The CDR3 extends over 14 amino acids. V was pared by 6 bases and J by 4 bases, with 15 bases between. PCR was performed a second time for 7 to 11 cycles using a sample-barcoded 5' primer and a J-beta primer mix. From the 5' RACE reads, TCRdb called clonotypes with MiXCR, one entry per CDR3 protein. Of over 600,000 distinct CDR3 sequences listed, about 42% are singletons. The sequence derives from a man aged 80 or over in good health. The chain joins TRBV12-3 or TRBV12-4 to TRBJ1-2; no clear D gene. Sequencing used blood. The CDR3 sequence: CASSPGSRGYGYTF. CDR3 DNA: TGTGCCAGCAGCCCTGGGTCAAGAGGCTATGGCTACACCTTC.